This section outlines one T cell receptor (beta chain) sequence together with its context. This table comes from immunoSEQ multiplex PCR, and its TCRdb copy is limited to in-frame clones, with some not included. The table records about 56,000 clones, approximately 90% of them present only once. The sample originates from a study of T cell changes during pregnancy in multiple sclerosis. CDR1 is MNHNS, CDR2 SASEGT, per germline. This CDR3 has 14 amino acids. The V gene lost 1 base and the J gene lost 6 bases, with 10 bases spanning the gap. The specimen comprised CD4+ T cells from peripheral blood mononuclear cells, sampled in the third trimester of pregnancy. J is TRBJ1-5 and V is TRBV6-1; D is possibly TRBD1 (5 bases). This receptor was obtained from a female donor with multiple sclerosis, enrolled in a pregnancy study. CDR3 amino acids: CASSEVGGSQPQHF. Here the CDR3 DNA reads TGTGCCAGCAGTGAAGTCGGGGGAAGTCAGCCCCAGCATTTT.